A selection of T cell receptor beta chains follows, all from one sample in a study of T-cell memory formation after mild COVID-19. TCRdb reanalysed the 5' RACE reads using MiXCR and keeps one entry per CDR3 protein. The sample consists of fewer than 350,000 distinct CDR3 sequences, around 8% of them appearing once. Material for sequencing was PBMCs or a T cell subset sorted from them (not recorded which). The receptors derive from a man between 18 and 35 years old who had mild COVID-19 (a few samples of this study predate the infection). Cell type and time point are not known. Both conserved end residues are part of each CDR3. The D gene is left open where the match is weak. Size is stated for part of the rows, as once, few or many counts, or as a class when the clone is expanded.

v_gene	j_gene	d_gene	abundance	CDR3aa	CDR3nt
TRBV5-1	TRBJ1-1	TRBD1	.	CASSKGQGDTEAFF	TGCGCCAGCAGCAAGGGACAGGGGGACACTGAAGCTTTCTTT
TRBV7-2	TRBJ1-5	.	many	CASSLAPHKDQPQHF	TGTGCCAGCAGCTTAGCGCCGCATAAGGATCAGCCCCAGCATTTT
TRBV7-2	TRBJ1-5	TRBD1	.	CASSLGQGVQPKHF	TGTGCCAGCAGCTTAGGACAGGGTGTACAGCCCAAGCATTTT
TRBV20-1	TRBJ2-5	.	few	CSARDLRSAKLETQYF	TGCAGTGCTAGAGATTTGCGGTCAGCTAAGTTGGAGACCCAGTACTTC
TRBV6-5	TRBJ2-1	.	few	CASSYSNQGLAQFF	TGTGCCAGCAGTTACTCGAACCAGGGTTTAGCGCAGTTCTTC
TRBV18	TRBJ2-7	TRBD2	.	CASSPITSGRTGEQYF	TGTGCCAGCTCACCGATAACTAGCGGGAGGACGGGGGAGCAGTACTTC
TRBV7-8	TRBJ2-3	TRBD2	.	CASRPPHSSGRTDTQYF	TGTGCCAGCAGACCCCCACACTCTAGCGGCCGCACAGATACGCAGTATTTT
TRBV5-5	TRBJ2-3	.	few	CASSRDTTDTQYF	TGTGCCAGCAGCAGGGACACCACAGATACGCAGTATTTT
TRBV28	TRBJ2-3	.	few	CASSRDTGYTQYF	TGTGCCAGCAGTCGCGACACAGGGTATACGCAGTATTTT
TRBV7-8	TRBJ2-1	.	.	CASSLAKLGDEQFF	TGTGCCAGCAGCTTAGCTAAACTGGGGGACGAGCAGTTCTTC
TRBV7-8	TRBJ2-6	.	few	CASSLVLSGANVLTF	TGTGCCAGCAGCTTAGTCCTGTCTGGGGCCAACGTCCTGACTTTC
TRBV4-1	TRBJ2-3	.	.	CASSQGSPTDTQYF	TGCGCCAGCAGCCAAGGGTCACCCACAGATACGCAGTATTTT
TRBV28	TRBJ1-4	.	few	CASSLEGVGEKLFF	TGTGCCAGCAGTTTAGAAGGAGTTGGTGAAAAACTGTTTTTT
TRBV9	TRBJ2-1	.	.	CASKGLSDEQFF	TGTGCCAGCAAAGGACTGTCCGATGAGCAGTTCTTC
TRBV5-1	TRBJ2-5	TRBD1	many	CASSSTGTGEGETQYF	TGCGCCAGCAGCTCTACCGGGACAGGGGAGGGAGAGACCCAGTACTTC
TRBV12-3/TRBV12-4	TRBJ2-4	.	many	CASSLGENIQYF	TGTGCCAGCAGCCTTGGGGAAAACATTCAGTACTTC
TRBV18	TRBJ2-3	.	few	CASSPQNTDTQYF	TGTGCCAGCTCACCCCAGAACACAGATACGCAGTATTTT
TRBV30	TRBJ2-1	.	.	CAWSVSYTEQFF	TGTGCCTGGAGTGTATCATACACTGAGCAGTTCTTC
TRBV19	TRBJ2-2	.	few	CASSPPLGLGLRGNTGELFF	TGTGCCAGTAGTCCCCCTCTGGGCCTAGGCCTAAGGGGTAACACCGGGGAGCTGTTTTTT